This T cell receptor (beta chain) was sequenced during a study of blood T cell repertoires in COVID-19. Study as a whole: There were acute and convalescent COVID-19 samples, and they came from the United States, Italy and Spain. T cells, B-cell-depleted T cells, or PBMCs supplied cDNA or gDNA.

The ends lost 6 bases at V and 4 bases at J; junction bases unmatched: 4. CDR1 and CDR2 from the germline V gene are WNHNN and SYGVQD (reference sequence). The CDR3 spans 16 residues. In the source study's methods: Reference gene primers were amplified, and this amplification served to estimate nucleated cell counts. Method: immunoSEQ multiplex PCR; TCRdb's copy keeps in-frame clones and lacks some. That table supplies the V and J calls and clone size; D and trimming were determined from the DNA. The sample lists 130,000 or so clones; approximately 88% were seen once. This clonotype was sampled from a man in his 60s with acute or convalescent COVID-19. This sequence joins TRBV10-1 and TRBJ2-1; 15 bases map to TRBD2. Material: peripheral blood. The DNA of the CDR3 is TGCGCCAGCAGCGGACTAGCGGGAGGGCCGTACAATGAGCAGTTCTTC. Its translation: CASSGLAGGPYNEQFF.